This TCR beta chain came from a study of post-analysis software for immune sequencing data. Across the whole study: The study covered relapsing-remitting, secondary progressive and progressive-relapsing courses of multiple sclerosis.

Each TCR beta cDNA library carried unique molecular identifiers. TCRdb reprocessed the PCR reads with MiXCR, giving one entry per CDR3 protein. The sample records hundreds of thousands of distinct CDR3 sequences, 59% being singletons. The CDR3 length is 18 residues. Germline values: CDR1 MNHEY, CDR2 SVGEGT. The V gene lost 5 bases and the J gene lost 3 bases, with 23 bases spanning the gap. This clonotype was seen a handful of times. Its antigen remains unknown. Study conclusions and caveats: Samples from one preparation batch, clustered by F measure, grouped strongly together. Among 5 or 6 TRBV segments more frequent in patients than controls were TRBV5-6, TRBV5-1 and TRBV20-1. Relative to controls, patients with multiple sclerosis showed significantly lower normalized Chao1 diversity.

The V gene is TRBV6-2 or TRBV6-3, the J gene TRBJ2-1; no clear D. The sample consisted of blood. This receptor was taken from a girl under 10 years old with multiple sclerosis. CDR3 in DNA: TGTGCCAGCAGTCACAAATCGGTTCGGCCGATTGGCTACAATGAGCAGTTCTTC. It is translated as CASSHKSVRPIGYNEQFF.